What follows are 8 T cell receptor beta chains derived from one specimen sequenced in a study of cytomegalovirus exposure and HLA in healthy donors. This PCR relied on a set of 60 Vbeta primers and 13 Jbeta primers. Method: immunoSEQ multiplex PCR; TCRdb's copy keeps in-frame clones and lacks some. This sample has over 75,000 clones; roughly 80% occur once, and the top ten carry roughly 2.4%. What was sequenced was PBMCs. The source is a woman between 50 and 59 years old in good health and CMV-seronegative.

The sample holds a few counts of this clone. V usage is TRBV7-9 and J usage is TRBJ2-5, with D unresolved. Trimming cost V 3 bases and J 0 bases, with 8 bases left between them. CDR1 and CDR2 from the germline V gene are SEHNR and FQNEAQ (reference sequence). The CDR3 length is 14 residues. This chain's CDR3 is CASSFLQDQETQYF. The CDR3 nucleotides are TGTGCCAGCAGCTTCCTCCAGGACCAAGAGACCCAGTACTTC.

CDR3 sequence reads: CASSRMGDTEAFF. Here the CDR3 DNA reads TGTGCCAGCAGCCGAATGGGAGACACTGAAGCTTTCTTT. The V gene is TRBV6-5, the J gene TRBJ1-1; D remains unclear. This CDR3 contains 13 residues. CDR1 is MNHEY and CDR2 is SVGAGI in the germline V gene. V lost 6 bases, J lost 3 bases, and 11 bases lay in between.

The V and J genes are TRBV4-3 and TRBJ2-3; no clear D. The CDR3 contains 16 residues. V was clipped by 1 base and J by 5 bases, with 16 bases between them. In germline, CDR1 is LGHNA, CDR2 YSLEER. The CDR3 region has the DNA TGCGCCAGCAGCCAAGGCGCTAACTCCCGGTTAGATACGCAGTATTTT. This encodes CASSQGANSRLDTQYF.

Regarding this clone: The conserved closing phenylalanine or tryptophan is absent in this CDR3, likely reflecting a read error. The rearrangement uses TRBV27 and TRBJ1-5; 10 bases match TRBD1. V dropped 4 bases and J dropped 5; count of bases not matched to a gene: 2. The germline CDR1 and CDR2 sequences are MNHEY and SMNVEV (reference sequence). The CDR3 has 14 amino acids. The CDR3 loop reads CASSYGTGDQPQHS. CDR3 bases: TGTGCCAGCAGTTACGGGACAGGGGATCAGCCCCAGCATTCT.

The J gene is TRBJ2-1, the V gene TRBV5-4; TRBD1 is a possible D gene (6 bases). CDR3 length: 13 residues. V dropped 2 bases and J dropped 14 bases, with 17 bases sitting between them. Per the germline V gene, CDR1 is SGHNT and CDR2 is YYREEE (reference sequence). The CDR3 is CASSFMKQGSEFF. The CDR3 region has the DNA TGTGCCAGCAGCTTTATGAAACAGGGTAGTGAGTTCTTC.

This chain joins TRBV9 and TRBJ2-6; 7 bases line up with TRBD2. CDR1 and CDR2 from the germline V gene are SGDLS and YYNGEE. CDR3 length equals 20 residues. J was trimmed by 2 bases and V by 4 bases; bases with no gene match: 18. The CDR3 loop is CASSPDIGLGGVAGANVLTF. As DNA, the CDR3 is TGTGCCAGCAGCCCAGACATAGGACTAGGAGGGGTCGCTGGGGCCAACGTCCTGACTTTC. Full variable domain (remainder filled in from reference TRBV9 and TRBJ2-6): DSGVTQTPKHLITATGQRVTLRCSPRSGDLSVYWYQQSLDQGLQFLIQYYNGEERAKGNILERFSAQQFPDLHSELNLSSLELGDSALYFCASSPDIGLGGVAGANVLTFGAGSRLTVL.

The chain uses TRBV15 and TRBJ2-7, with D unresolved. The length of the CDR3 is 15 residues. CDR1 and CDR2 from the germline V gene are LNHNV and YYDKDF (reference sequence). With 2 bases removed from V and 0 bases from J, the gap between germline ends came to 11 bases. The CDR3 DNA sequence: TGTGCCACCAGCAGACTTGACGTAGCCTCCTACGAGCAGTACTTC. It encodes CATSRLDVASYEQYF.

The chain recombines TRBV10-3 with TRBJ1-1; 7 bases are a match to TRBD1. The ends lost 5 bases at V and 3 bases at J; junction bases unmatched: 3. CDR1 is ENHRY and CDR2 is SYGVKD in the germline V gene. The CDR3 covers 13 residues. The DNA of the CDR3 is TGTGCCATCAGTATAACAGGGGACACTGAAGCTTTCTTT. This sequence encodes CAISITGDTEAFF.